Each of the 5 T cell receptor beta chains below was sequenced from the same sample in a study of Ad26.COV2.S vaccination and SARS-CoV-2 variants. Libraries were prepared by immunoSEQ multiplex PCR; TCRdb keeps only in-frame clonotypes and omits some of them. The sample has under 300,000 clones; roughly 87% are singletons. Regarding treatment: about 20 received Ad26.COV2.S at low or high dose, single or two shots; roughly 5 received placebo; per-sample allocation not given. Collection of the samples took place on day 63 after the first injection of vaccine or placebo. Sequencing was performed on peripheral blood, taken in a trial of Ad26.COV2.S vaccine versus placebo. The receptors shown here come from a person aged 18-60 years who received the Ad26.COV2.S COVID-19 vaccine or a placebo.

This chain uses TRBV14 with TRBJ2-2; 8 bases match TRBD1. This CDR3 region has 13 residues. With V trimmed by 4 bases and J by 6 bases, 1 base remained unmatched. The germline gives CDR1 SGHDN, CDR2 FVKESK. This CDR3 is CASSRRGPGELFF. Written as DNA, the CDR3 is TGTGCCAGCAGCCGCAGGGGGCCCGGGGAGCTGTTTTTT.

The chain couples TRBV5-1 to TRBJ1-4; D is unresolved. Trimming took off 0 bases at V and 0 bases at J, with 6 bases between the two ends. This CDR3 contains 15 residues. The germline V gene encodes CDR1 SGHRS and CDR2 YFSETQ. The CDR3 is CASSLAAATNEKLFF. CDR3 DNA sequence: TGCGCCAGCAGCTTGGCGGCGGCAACTAATGAAAAACTGTTTTTT.

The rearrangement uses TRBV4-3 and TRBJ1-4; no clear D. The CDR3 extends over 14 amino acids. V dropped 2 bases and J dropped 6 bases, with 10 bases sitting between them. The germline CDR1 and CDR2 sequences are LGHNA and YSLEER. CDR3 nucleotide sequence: TGCGCCAGCAGCCAAACCTACGGGGATGAAAAACTGTTTTTT. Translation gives CASSQTYGDEKLFF.

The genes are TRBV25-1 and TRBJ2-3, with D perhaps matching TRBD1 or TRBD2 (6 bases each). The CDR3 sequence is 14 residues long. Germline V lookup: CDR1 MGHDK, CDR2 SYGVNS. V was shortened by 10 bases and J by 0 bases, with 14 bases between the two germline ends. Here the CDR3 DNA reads TGTGCCACCCAAAAGGGGGGAAGCACAGATACGCAGTATTTT. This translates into CATQKGGSTDTQYF.

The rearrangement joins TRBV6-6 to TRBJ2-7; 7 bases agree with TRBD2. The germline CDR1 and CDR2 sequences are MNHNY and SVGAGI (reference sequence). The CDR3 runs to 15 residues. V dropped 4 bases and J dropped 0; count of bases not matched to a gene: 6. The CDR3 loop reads CASSLGLAVSYEQYV. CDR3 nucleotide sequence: TGTGCCAGCAGTTTGGGGCTAGCGGTCTCCTACGAGCAGTACGTC.